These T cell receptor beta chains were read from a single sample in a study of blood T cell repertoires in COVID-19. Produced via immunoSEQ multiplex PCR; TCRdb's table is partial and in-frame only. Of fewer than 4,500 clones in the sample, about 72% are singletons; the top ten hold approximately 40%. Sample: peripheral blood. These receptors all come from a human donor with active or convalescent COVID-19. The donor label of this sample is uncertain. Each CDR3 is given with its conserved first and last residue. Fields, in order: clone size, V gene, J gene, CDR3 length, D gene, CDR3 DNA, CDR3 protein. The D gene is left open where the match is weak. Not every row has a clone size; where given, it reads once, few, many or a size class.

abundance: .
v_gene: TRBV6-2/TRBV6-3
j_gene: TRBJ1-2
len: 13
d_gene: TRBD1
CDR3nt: TGTGCCAGCAGTCACAGGGGCGACTATGGCTACACCTTC
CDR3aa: CASSHRGDYGYTF

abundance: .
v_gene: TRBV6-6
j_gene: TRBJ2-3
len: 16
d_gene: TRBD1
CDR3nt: TGTGCCAGCACCCCGACAGGGATTTCTAGCACAGATACGCAGTATTTT
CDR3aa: CASTPTGISSTDTQYF

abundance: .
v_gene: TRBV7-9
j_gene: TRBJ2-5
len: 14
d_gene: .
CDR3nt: TGTGCCAGCAGCCGGAGTCAAAGGGGGGAGACCCAGTACTTC
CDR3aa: CASSRSQRGETQYF

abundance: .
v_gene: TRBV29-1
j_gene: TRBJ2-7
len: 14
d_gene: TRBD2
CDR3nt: TGCAGCGTTGAAGATGGCGGGAGCTCCTACGAGCAGTACTTC
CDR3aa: CSVEDGGSSYEQYF

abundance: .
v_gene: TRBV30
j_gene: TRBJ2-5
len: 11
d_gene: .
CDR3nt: TGTGCCTGGAGTGTCGGTGAGACCCAGTACTTC
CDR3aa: CAWSVGETQYF

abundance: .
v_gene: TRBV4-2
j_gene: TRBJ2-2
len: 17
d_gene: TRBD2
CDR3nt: TGTGCCAGCAGCCAAGTAAGGACTAGCGGAGGGAGCGGGGAGCTGTTTTTT
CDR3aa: CASSQVRTSGGSGELFF

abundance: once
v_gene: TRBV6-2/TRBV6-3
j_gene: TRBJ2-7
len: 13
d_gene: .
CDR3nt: TGTGCCAGCAGTCAAGACACTGTCTACGAGCAGTACTTC
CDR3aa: CASSQDTVYEQYF

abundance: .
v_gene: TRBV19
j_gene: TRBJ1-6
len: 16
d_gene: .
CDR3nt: TGTGCCTTAGCCCTGAAGTATACAGGGTTTGGTTCACCCCTCCACTTT
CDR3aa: CALALKYTGFGSPLHF

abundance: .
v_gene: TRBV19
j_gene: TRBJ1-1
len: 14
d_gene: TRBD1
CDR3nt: TGTGCCAGTAGTTCTTCCGGGACAGGGGGGAAAGCTTTCTTT
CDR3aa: CASSSSGTGGKAFF

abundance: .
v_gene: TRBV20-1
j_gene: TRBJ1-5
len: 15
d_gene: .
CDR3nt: TGCAGTGCTAGTGAGTCGCTGGCTGGCAATCAGCCCCAGCATTTT
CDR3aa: CSASESLAGNQPQHF

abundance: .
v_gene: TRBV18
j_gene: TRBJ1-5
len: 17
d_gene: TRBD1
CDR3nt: TGTGCCAGCTCACCACAGGGGGGACAGTTCCGAGGGTCGCCCCAGCATTTT
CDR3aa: CASSPQGGQFRGSPQHF